Sequencing of this T cell receptor beta chain was carried out in a study of T cells in Graves' hyperthyroidism and ophthalmopathy (dated by TCRdb to between 2017 and 2020). Concerning the study at large: Peripheral blood was collected at initial diagnosis, before any treatment. A discovery cohort of approximately 100 patients, roughly 43 with Graves' ophthalmopathy and under 60 with stable Graves' hyperthyroidism, was used to find distinguishing TCR V-J signatures. Prospective prediction of ophthalmopathy was tested in an independent validation cohort of some 19 hyperthyroidism patients and some 17 patients who later progressed to ophthalmopathy. For training and testing, the 95 to 100 patients in the discovery cohort were randomly divided in a 7:3 ratio. The study also compared thyroid tissue and blood T-cell repertoires from 5 to 7 Graves' hyperthyroidism patients. After blood sampling, hyperthyroidism patients were treated with methimazole at a starting dose of 30 mg daily, and ophthalmopathy patients were treated with high-dose intravenous methylprednisolone. The paper describes TCR Vbeta CDR3 sequencing of around 130 peripheral blood samples, made up of roughly 45 ophthalmopathy patients, 70 to 75 hyperthyroidism patients and about 17 progressor patients.

TCR beta CDR3 regions were amplified from RNA transcripts. A first-round RT-PCR of the TCR CDR3 used the HTBI primer set with the Qiagen OneStep RT-PCR kit. A second multiplex PCR round built the libraries, followed by size selection and purification. The libraries were sequenced on an Illumina HiSeq2000 using paired-end 100 bp reads. Regarding the original processing steps: SOAPnuke was used to process the raw data, throwing out any read that contained adapters or uncalled bases, had a mean Phred below 15, or lacked an exact constant-primer or identifier match. High-quality paired reads were merged using COPE v1.2.5, and each unique nucleotide sequence was defined as a clonotype. MiTCR v1.1 was used to align the clonotypes against IMGT TRBV, TRBD and TRBJ reference segments. The analysis was restricted to V-J combinations with a frequency above 0.0001, which together covered about 99% of the repertoires. A TCS score was defined as the ratio between F50 (clonal expansion) and ExV (chaos), using BLOSUM62-based TCRdist between CDR3 peptides within each V-J. Welch's t-statistics and random forest reduced some 510 V-J features to about 13, which were used in a naive Bayes classifier (R e1071). TCRdb passed the public sequencing reads through fastp at Q25 and MiXCR, retaining productive beta sequences. Rows merge per CDR3 protein into single entries with the most common DNA and genes. TCRdb's processing, not the authors', yielded these V and J calls. The sample profile shows a few hundred thousand distinct CDR3 sequences; around 15% of them were found once. The top ten hold 34% of the sample.

General findings and caveats noted by the study authors: In validation, the model predicted progression to ophthalmopathy with roughly 70% sensitivity and 72% to 75% specificity, a median of roughly seven months before onset. In cross-validation, a model built on a 13 V-J signature told ophthalmopathy apart from stable hyperthyroidism with approximately 90% sensitivity and roughly 81% specificity, and in testing the same model reached 80%/75%. Sample size was not statistically predetermined, and blinding of investigators to group allocation was not performed. Most expanded thyroid clonotypes (frequency above 0.001) were also found in blood, which suggests that blood repertoires may mirror thyroid immune responses.

This clonotype was counted ten times or more. The antigen this receptor binds is unknown. Base qualities are not provided; no much larger clone lies one nucleotide away. In the ophthalmopathy patients, disease was moderately to severely active, with a Clinical Activity Score of 3 or more, a NOSPECS grade of 4 or more, and a duration of less than 3 months. The study excluded patients with uncontrolled infections, other autoimmune diseases, pregnancy or lactation. Diagnoses were established on the basis of clinical symptoms, serum thyroxine and TRAb, thyroid ultrasound, and orbital computed tomography. PBMCs were isolated from more than 8 ml of fresh peripheral blood by Ficoll-Paque density gradient centrifugation. Total RNA was extracted using Trizol reagent, and RNA quality was assessed on an Agilent 2100 Bioanalyzer. Sample: blood. The sequence was obtained from a woman aged 40 to 50 with Graves' ophthalmopathy.

The CDR3 region has the sequence CSANMGLAGGGDTQYF. In nucleotide form, the sequence is TGCAGTGCTAATATGGGACTAGCGGGGGGAGGCGATACGCAGTATTTT. The rearranged segments are TRBV20-1 and TRBJ2-3, with TRBD2 matching 15 junction bases. From cysteine to phenylalanine, the CDR3 is 16 amino acids long. CDR3 DNA only is kept here, 48 bases in frame from base 1. V is cut back by 4 bases and J by 6 bases, with 8 bases in the junction unmatched. CDR1 and CDR2 are read off the germline V gene (reference sequence) as DFQATT and SNEGSKA.